This TCR beta chain was recovered during a study of molecular identifiers for immune sequencing clone quantification. Findings of the study overall: In CMV-specific effectors, clones above 20 copies held over 99% of molecules; naive, under 1%. In cases of identical TCR molecules sharing a barcode, highly expanded clone sizes could be underestimated.

TCR libraries were built in bulk with a published protocol and specific TCR primers. TCRdb reprocessed the PCR reads with MiXCR, giving one entry per CDR3 protein. This table holds approximately 93,000 distinct CDR3 sequences, about 23% found once. Per germline, CDR1 LNHDA and CDR2 SQIVND (reference sequence). The CDR3 has 16 amino acids. V dropped 5 bases and J dropped 3 bases, with 17 bases sitting between them. In the case of this clonotype: Its antigen is not identified.

Sorted naive CD8 T cells were those defined as CD8+CD4-CCR7+CD45RA+. The receptor was derived from a human donor in good health. Some libraries in this study had Jurkat cell RNA spiked in. Sequencing was performed on naive CD8+ T cells from blood, with Jurkat cell RNA spiked in. Subset in this sample: FACS-sorted CD8+CD4-CCR7+CD45RA+ naive T cells. The J gene is TRBJ1-5, the V gene TRBV19; the D gene is possibly TRBD1 (6 bases). The CDR3 region is CASSPVSGDLNQPQHF. CDR3 nucleotides: TGTGCCAGTAGTCCTGTATCAGGGGACCTCAATCAGCCCCAGCATTTT.